This section outlines one T cell receptor beta chain sequence together with its context. Profiling relied on immunoSEQ multiplex PCR, and the TCRdb table lists in-frame clones only, not all of them. Of roughly 290,000 clones detected, around 91% appear once; the ten largest clones hold 1.7%. This CDR3 has 13 residues. Trimming shortened V by 6 bases and J by 2 bases, and 10 bases separated the two germline ends. Germline CDR1 SNHLY, CDR2 FYNNEI. This sample was taken from a study of blood T cell repertoires in COVID-19. The clonotype was recovered from a woman younger than 30 with acute COVID-19. Sample: PBMCs or T cells enriched from blood (not recorded which). The chain combines TRBV2 with TRBJ2-5; maybe TRBD2 (6 bases). CDR3 in amino acids: CASRGGSQETQYF. For the CDR3, the DNA is TGTGCCAGCAGAGGAGGGTCTCAAGAGACCCAGTACTTC.